Reported below is one TCR beta chain. The sample is drawn from a study of blood T cell repertoires in COVID-19. Whole-study context: Sample material is recorded as cDNA or gDNA derived from T cells, B-cell-depleted T cells, or PBMCs.

In the original analysis: Estimated nucleated cell counts came from reference gene primer amplification. Method: immunoSEQ multiplex PCR; TCRdb's copy keeps in-frame clones and lacks some. For V, J and clone size, that table is used; D and trimming come from the DNA. Of about 480,000 clones listed, about 85% are singletons. Unmatched junction bases numbered 12, after V lost 7 bases and J lost 12 bases. Per the germline V gene, CDR1 is MNHEY and CDR2 is SVGAGI. This CDR3 spans 13 amino acids. Sequencing input: PBMCs or T cells enriched from blood (not recorded which). The TCR was taken from a young woman with acute COVID-19. The chain has TRBV6-5 and TRBJ2-1, with 7 positions matching TRBD2. Here the CDR3 reads CASKYKRGSRQFF. CDR3 bases: TGTGCCAGCAAATACAAGCGGGGTTCGAGGCAGTTCTTC.